This record covers a single T cell receptor beta chain. What this receptor recognizes is not known. Base qualities are not provided; no much larger clone lies one nucleotide away. To prepare the library, the immunoSEQ multiplex PCR assay was applied. In its TCRdb copy, this immuneACCESS table keeps in-frame sequences only and misses some clones. Where compared with another copy, unresolved V genes explain less than half of these, and the others have no known cause. The sample table records more than 95,000 clones; 95% of these occur just once. The top ten clones comprise 0.2% to 0.25% of the sample. V loses 5 bases at its end and J loses 2 bases; junction bases beyond the gene matches: 4. The CDR3 starts with the cysteine, ends with the phenylalanine, and has 14 residues. CDR3 DNA only is kept here, 42 bases in frame from base 1. The germline V gene provides CDR1 SGHRS and CDR2 YFSETQ. This specimen comes from a study of technical replicates of blood from several donors (dated by TCRdb to the late 2010s).

Sequencing was carried out using T cells isolated from PBMCs. The TCR sequence derives from a human donor in good health. This sequence uses TRBV5-1 and TRBJ2-5; a stretch of 9 junction bases matches TRBD2. CDR3 sequence: CASSSGSIQETQYF. The bases read TGCGCCAGCAGTAGCGGGAGCATTCAAGAGACCCAGTACTTC.